This T cell receptor beta chain was observed in a study of blood T cell repertoires in COVID-19. Sequencing was performed with immunoSEQ multiplex PCR; in TCRdb, only in-frame clones are kept and a portion is missing. Of tens of thousands of clones in the sample, 88% were seen once. CDR3 size: 18 residues. The V gene end was trimmed by 4 bases and the J gene end by 1 base; junction bases not matched to a gene: 17. In germline, CDR1 is SGHRS, CDR2 YFSETQ. The clonotype was recovered from a woman aged 60-75 years with COVID-19, enrolled during active disease. The chain joins TRBV5-1 to TRBJ2-7, with TRBD1 matching over 7 bases. The source material was peripheral blood. The CDR3 nucleotides are TGCGCCAGCAGCCCGGAACCCTCGACCGGGACAGTTTCCTACGAGCAGTACTTC. Its protein product is CASSPEPSTGTVSYEQYF.